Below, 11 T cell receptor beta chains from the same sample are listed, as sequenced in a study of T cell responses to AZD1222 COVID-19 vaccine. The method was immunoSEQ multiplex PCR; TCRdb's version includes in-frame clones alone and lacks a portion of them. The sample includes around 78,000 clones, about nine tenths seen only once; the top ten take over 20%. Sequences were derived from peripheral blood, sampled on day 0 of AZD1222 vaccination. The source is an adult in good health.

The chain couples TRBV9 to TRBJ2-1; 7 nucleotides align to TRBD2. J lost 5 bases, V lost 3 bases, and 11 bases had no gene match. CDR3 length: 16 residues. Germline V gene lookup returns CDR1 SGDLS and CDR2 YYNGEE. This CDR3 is CASSGMGEGLHNEQFF. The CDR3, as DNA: TGTGCCAGCAGCGGGATGGGGGAGGGCCTACACAATGAGCAGTTCTTC.

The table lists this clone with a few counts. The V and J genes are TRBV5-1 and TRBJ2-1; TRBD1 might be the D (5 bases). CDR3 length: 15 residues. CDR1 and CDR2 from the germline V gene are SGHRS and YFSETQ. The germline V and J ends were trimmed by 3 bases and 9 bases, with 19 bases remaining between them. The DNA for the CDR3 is TGCGCCAGCAGCTCCCACAGGCGCCCTGGGGCTGAGCAGTTCTTC. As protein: CASSSHRRPGAEQFF.

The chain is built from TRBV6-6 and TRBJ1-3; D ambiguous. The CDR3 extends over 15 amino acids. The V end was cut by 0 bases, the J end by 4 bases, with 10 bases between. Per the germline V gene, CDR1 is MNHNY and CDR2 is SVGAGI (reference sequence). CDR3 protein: CASSYSWVVGNTIYF. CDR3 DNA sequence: TGTGCCAGCAGTTACTCGTGGGTGGTAGGAAACACCATATATTTT.

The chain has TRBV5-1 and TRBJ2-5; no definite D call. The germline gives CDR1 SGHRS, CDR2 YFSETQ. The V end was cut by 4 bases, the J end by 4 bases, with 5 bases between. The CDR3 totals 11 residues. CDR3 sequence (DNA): TGCGCCAGCAGCCCCGGAGAGACCCAGTACTTC. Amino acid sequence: CASSPGETQYF.

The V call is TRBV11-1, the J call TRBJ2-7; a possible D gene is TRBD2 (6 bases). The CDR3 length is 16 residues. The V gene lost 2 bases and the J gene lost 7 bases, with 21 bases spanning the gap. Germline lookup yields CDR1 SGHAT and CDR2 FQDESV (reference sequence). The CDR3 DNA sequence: TGTGCCAGCAGCTTATACCTCGGTTTGGCCCGGGGGGAGCAGTACTTC. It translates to CASSLYLGLARGEQYF.

The chain's CDR3 is CASSWARDSPYEQYF. Written as DNA, the CDR3 is TGTGCCAGCAGTTGGGCTCGGGACTCGCCGTACGAGCAGTACTTC. The V gene is TRBV28, the J gene TRBJ2-7, with a tentative D call TRBD2 (6 bases). Germline values: CDR1 MDHEN, CDR2 SYDVKM. This CDR3 is built from 15 residues. V lost 4 bases and J 4 bases, leaving 17 bases between the germline ends.

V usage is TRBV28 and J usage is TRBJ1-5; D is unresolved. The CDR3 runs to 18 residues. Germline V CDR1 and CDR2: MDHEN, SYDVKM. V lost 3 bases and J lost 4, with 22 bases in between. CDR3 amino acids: CASSFSGDPDFGNQPQHF. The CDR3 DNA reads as TGTGCCAGCAGTTTCTCTGGGGATCCGGATTTCGGTAATCAGCCCCAGCATTTT.

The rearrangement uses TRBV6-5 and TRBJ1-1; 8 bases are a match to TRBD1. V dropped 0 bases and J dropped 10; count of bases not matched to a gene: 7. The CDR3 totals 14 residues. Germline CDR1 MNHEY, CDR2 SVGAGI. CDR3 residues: CASSYSFRGRTAFF. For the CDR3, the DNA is TGTGCCAGCAGTTACTCCTTCAGGGGGCGGACAGCTTTCTTT.

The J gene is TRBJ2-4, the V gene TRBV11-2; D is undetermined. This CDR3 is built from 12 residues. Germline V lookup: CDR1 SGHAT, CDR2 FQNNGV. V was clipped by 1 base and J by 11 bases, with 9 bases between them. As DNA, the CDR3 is TGTGCCAGCAGCTTAGCGGCCGACCTTCAGTACTTC. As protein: CASSLAADLQYF.

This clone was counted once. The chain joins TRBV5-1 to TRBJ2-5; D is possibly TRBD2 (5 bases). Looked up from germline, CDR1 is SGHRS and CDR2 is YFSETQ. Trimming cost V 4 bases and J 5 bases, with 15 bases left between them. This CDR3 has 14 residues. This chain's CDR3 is CASSPGRRSETQYF. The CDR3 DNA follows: TGCGCCAGCAGCCCGGGGAGAAGGAGCGAGACCCAGTACTTC.

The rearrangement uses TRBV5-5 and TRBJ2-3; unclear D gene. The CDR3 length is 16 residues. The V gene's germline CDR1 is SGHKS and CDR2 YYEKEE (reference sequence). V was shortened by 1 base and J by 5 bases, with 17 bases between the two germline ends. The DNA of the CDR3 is TGTGCCAGCAGCTTGTCATGGTTATTTCCCTTAGATACGCAGTATTTT. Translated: CASSLSWLFPLDTQYF.